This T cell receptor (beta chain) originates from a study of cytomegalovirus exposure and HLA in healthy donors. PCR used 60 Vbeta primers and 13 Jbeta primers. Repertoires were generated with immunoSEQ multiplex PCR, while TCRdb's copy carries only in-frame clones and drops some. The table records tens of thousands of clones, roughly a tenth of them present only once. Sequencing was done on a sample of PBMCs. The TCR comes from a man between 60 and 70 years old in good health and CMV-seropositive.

The CDR3 sequence: CASSLSGRLEEVLNTEAFF. The CDR3 DNA sequence: TGTGCCAGCAGTTTATCAGGTCGGTTAGAGGAGGTTTTGAACACTGAAGCTTTCTTT. The rearrangement joins TRBV28 to TRBJ1-1, with D hard to call. The V gene lost 1 base and the J gene lost 0 bases, with 21 bases spanning the gap. This CDR3 contains 19 residues. Germline assignment: CDR1 MDHEN and CDR2 SYDVKM.